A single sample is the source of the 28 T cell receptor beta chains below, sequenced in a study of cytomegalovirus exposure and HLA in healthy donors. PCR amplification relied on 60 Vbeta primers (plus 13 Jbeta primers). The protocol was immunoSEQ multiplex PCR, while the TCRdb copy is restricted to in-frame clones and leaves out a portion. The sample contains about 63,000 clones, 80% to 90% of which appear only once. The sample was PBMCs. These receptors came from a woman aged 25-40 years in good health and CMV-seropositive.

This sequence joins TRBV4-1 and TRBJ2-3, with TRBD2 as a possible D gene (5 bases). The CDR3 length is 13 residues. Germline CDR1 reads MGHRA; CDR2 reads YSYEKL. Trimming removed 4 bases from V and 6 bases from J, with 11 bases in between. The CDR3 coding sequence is TGCGCCAGCAGCCGTTCGCGGGTGGATACGCAGTATTTT. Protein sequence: CASSRSRVDTQYF.

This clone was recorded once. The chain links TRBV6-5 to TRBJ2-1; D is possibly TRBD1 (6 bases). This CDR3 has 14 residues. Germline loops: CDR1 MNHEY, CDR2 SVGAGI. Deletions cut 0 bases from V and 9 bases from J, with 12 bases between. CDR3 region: CASSYSNRAGEQFF. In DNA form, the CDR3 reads TGTGCCAGCAGTTACTCGAACAGGGCCGGTGAGCAGTTCTTC.

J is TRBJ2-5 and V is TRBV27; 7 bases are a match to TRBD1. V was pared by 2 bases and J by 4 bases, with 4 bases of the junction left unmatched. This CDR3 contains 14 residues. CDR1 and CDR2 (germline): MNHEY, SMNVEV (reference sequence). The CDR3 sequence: CASSLLQGRETQYF. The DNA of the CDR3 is TGTGCCAGCAGTTTACTACAGGGGAGAGAGACCCAGTACTTC.

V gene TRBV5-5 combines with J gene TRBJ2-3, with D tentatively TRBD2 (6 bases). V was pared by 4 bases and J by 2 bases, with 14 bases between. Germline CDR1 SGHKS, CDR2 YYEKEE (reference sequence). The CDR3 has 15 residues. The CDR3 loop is CASSPLGGNTDTQYF. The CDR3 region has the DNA TGTGCCAGCAGCCCCCTGGGGGGAAACACAGATACGCAGTATTTT.

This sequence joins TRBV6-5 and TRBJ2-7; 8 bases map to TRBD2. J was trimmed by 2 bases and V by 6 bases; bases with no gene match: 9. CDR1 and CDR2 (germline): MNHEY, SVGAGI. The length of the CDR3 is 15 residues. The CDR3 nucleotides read TGTGCCAGCAGACTACGAGCGGGAGTAACCTACGAGCAGTACTTC. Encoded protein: CASRLRAGVTYEQYF.

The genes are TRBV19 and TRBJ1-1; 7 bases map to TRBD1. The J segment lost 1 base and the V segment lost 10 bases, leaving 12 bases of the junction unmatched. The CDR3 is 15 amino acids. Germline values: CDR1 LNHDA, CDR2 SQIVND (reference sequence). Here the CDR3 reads CATQSGQNPNTEAFF. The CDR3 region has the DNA TGTGCCACCCAGTCGGGACAGAACCCGAACACTGAAGCTTTCTTT.

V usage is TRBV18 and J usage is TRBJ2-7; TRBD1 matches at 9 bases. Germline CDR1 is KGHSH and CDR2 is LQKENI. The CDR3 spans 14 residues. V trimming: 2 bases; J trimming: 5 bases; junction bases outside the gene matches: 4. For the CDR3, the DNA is TGTGCCAGCTCACCAAACAGGGGGCCCAACGAGCAGTACTTC. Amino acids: CASSPNRGPNEQYF.

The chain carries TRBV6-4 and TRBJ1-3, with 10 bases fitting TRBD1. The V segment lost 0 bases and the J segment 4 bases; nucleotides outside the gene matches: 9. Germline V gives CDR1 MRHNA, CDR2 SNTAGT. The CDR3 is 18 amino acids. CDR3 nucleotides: TGTGCCAGCAGTGACTCAGCCGGGACAGGGGCGATCGGAAACACCATATATTTT. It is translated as CASSDSAGTGAIGNTIYF.

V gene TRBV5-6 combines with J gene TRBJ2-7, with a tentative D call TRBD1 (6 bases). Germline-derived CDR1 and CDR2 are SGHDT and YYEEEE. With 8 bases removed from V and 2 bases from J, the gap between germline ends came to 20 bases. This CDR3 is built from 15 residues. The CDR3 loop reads CASWLGGRGTYEQYF. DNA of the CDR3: TGTGCCAGTTGGCTTGGGGGCAGGGGCACCTACGAGCAGTACTTC. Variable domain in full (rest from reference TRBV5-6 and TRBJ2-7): DAGVTQSPTHLIKTRGQQVTLRCSPKSGHDTVSWYQQALGQGPQFIFQYYEEEERQRGNFPDRFSGHQFPNYSSELNVNALLLGDSALYLCASWLGGRGTYEQYFGPGTRLTVT.

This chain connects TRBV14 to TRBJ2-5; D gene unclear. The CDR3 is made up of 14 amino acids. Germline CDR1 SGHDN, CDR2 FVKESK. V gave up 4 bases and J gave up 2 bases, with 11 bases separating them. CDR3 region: CASSRWSRQETQYF. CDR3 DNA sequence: TGTGCCAGCAGCCGGTGGTCGCGACAAGAGACCCAGTACTTC.

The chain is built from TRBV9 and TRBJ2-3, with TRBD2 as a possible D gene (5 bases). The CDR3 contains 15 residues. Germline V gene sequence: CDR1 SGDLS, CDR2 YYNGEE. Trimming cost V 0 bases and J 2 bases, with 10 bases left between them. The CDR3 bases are TGTGCCAGCAGCGTAGGAGGGCAGAACACAGATACGCAGTATTTT. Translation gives CASSVGGQNTDTQYF.

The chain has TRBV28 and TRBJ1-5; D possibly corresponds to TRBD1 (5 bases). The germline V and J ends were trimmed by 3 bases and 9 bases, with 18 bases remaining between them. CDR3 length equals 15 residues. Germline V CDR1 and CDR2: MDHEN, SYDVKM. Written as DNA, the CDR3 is TGTGCCAGCAGTTTTCAGGACGGGGGAAGGAGGCCCCAGCATTTT. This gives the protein CASSFQDGGRRPQHF.

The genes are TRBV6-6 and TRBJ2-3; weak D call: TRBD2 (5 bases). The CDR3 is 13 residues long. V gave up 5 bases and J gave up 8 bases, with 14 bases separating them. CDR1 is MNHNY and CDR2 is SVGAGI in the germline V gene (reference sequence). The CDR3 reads CASSPLPRGTQYF. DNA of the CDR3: TGTGCCAGCAGTCCCTTACCTCGGGGTACGCAGTATTTT.

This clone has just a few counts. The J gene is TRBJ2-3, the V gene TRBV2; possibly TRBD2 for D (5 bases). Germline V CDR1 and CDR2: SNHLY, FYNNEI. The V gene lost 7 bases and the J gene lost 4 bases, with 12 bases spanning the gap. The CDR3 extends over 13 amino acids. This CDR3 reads CASTRGGPDTQYF. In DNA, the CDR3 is TGTGCCAGCACTCGGGGTGGCCCAGATACGCAGTATTTT.

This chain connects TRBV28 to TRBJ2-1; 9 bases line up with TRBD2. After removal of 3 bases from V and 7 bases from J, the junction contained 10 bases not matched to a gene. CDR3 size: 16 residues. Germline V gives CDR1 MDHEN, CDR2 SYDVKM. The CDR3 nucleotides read TGTGCCAGCAGTTTTAAAAGTAGCGGGAGACGGAATGAGCAGTTCTTC. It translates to CASSFKSSGRRNEQFF.

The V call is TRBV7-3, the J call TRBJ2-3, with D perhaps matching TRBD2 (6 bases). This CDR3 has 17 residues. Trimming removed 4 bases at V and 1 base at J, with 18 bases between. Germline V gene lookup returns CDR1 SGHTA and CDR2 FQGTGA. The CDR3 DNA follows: TGTGCCAGCAGCTCAGACCCACGGGGCGGGGGCACAGATACGCAGTATTTT. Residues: CASSSDPRGGGTDTQYF.

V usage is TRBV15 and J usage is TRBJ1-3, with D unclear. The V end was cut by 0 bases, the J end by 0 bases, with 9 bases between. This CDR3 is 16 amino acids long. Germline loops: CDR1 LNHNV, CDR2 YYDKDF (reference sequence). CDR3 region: CATSREWAHSGNTIYF. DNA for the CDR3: TGTGCCACCAGCAGAGAGTGGGCCCACTCTGGAAACACCATATATTTT. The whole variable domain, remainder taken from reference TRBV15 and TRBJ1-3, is DAMVIQNPRYQVTQFGKPVTLSCSQTLNHNVMYWYQQKSSQAPKLLFHYYDKDFNNEADTPDNFQSRRPNTSFCFLDIRSPGLGDTAMYLCATSREWAHSGNTIYFGEGSWLTVV.

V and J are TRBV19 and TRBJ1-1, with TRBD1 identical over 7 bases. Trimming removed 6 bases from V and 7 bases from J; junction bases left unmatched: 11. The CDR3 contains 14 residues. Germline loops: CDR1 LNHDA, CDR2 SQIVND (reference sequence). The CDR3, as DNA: TGTGCCAGTAGCACCCTCCAGGGGGGCGGTGAAGCTTTCTTT. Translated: CASSTLQGGGEAFF.

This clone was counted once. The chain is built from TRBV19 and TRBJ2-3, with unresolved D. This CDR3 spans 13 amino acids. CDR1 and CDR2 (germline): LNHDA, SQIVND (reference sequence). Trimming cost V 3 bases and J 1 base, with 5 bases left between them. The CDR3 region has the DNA TGTGCCAGTAGTATCGCGGGCACAGATACGCAGTATTTT. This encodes CASSIAGTDTQYF. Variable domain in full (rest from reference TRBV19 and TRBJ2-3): DGGITQSPKYLFRKEGQNVTLSCEQNLNHDAMYWYRQDPGQGLRLIYYSQIVNDFQKGDIAEGYSVSREKKESFPLTVTSAQKNPTAFYLCASSIAGTDTQYFGPGTRLTVL.

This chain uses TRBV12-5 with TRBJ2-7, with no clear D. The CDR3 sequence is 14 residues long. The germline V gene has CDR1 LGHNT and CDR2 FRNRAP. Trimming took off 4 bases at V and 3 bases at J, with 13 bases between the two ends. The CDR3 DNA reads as TGTGCTAGTGGTTCGGCGGAACCCCTCTACGAGCAGTACTTC. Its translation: CASGSAEPLYEQYF.

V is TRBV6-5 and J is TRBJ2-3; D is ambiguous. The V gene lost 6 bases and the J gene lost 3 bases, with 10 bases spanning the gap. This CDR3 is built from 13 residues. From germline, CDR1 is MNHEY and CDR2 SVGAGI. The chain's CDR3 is CASREPRTDTQYF. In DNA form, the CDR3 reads TGTGCCAGCAGAGAACCGAGAACAGATACGCAGTATTTT.

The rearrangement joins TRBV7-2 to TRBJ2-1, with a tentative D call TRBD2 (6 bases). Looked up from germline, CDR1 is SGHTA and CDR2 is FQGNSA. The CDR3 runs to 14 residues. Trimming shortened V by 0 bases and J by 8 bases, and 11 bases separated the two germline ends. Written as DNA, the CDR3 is TGTGCCAGCAGCTTAGCTTCGGCTAGCGATGAGCAGTTCTTC. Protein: CASSLASASDEQFF.

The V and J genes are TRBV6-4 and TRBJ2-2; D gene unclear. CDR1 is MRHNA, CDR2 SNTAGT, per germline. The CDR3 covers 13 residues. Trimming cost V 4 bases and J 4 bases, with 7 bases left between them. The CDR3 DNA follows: TGTGCCAGCAGTGGTGGTAGCACCGGGGAGCTGTTTTTT. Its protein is CASSGGSTGELFF.

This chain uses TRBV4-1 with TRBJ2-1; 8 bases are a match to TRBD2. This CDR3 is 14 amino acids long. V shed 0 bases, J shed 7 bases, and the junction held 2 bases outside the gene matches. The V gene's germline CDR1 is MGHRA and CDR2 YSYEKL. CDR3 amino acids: CASSQEREVNEQFF. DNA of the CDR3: TGCGCCAGCAGCCAAGAGCGGGAGGTTAATGAGCAGTTCTTC.

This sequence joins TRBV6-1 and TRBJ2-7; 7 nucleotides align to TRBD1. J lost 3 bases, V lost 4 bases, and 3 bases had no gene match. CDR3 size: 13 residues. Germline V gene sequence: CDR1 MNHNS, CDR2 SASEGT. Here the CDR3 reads CASSARQGYEQYF. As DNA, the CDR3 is TGTGCCAGCAGTGCTAGACAGGGCTACGAGCAGTACTTC.

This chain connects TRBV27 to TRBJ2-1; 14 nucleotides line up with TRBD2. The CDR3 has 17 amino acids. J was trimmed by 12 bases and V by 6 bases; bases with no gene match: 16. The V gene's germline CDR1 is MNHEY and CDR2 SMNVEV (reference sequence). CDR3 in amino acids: CASRRFGPGLAGVRQFF. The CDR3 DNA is TGTGCCAGCAGGAGATTTGGGCCGGGACTAGCGGGAGTGCGGCAGTTCTTC.

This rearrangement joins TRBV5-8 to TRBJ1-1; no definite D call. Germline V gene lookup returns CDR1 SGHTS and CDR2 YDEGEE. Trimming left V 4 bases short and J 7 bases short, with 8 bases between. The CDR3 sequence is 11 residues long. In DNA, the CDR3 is TGTGCCAGCAGCCGGGGAATTGAAGCTTTCTTT. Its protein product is CASSRGIEAFF.

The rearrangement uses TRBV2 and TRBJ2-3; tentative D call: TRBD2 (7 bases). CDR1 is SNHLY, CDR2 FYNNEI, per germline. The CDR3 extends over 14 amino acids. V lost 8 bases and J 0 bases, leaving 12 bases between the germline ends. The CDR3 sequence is CASGGAQSTDTQYF. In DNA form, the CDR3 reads TGTGCCAGCGGGGGGGCACAGAGCACAGATACGCAGTATTTT.